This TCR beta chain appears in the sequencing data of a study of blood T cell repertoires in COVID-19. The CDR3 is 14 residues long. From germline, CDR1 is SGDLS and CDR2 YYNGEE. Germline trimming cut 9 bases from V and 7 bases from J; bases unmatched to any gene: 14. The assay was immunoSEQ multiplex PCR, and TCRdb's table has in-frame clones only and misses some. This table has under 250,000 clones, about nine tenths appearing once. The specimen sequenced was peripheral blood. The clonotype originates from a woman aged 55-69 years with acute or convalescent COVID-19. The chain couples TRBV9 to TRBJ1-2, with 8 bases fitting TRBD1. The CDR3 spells CAIKSMDREAGYTF. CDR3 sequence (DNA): TGTGCCATTAAATCCATGGACAGGGAAGCTGGCTACACCTTC.